One sample yielded the 15 T cell receptor beta chains listed below, sequenced in a study of blood T cell repertoires in COVID-19. Sequencing was performed with immunoSEQ multiplex PCR; in TCRdb, only in-frame clones are kept and a portion is missing. The sample has under 200,000 clones, over 75% seen once. The source material was PBMCs or T cells enriched from blood (not recorded which). All receptors derive from a woman aged 50 to 60 who had recovered from COVID-19.

This chain connects TRBV25-1 to TRBJ2-6; D might be TRBD2 (7 bases). The germline CDR1 and CDR2 sequences are MGHDK and SYGVNS. The V and J ends lost 4 bases and 2 bases respectively, with 9 bases between them. This CDR3 has 15 amino acids. The CDR3 here is CASSGGGAGANVLTF. CDR3 bases: TGTGCCAGCAGTGGGGGGGGCGCTGGGGCCAACGTCCTGACTTTC.

This chain links TRBV7-3 with TRBJ2-3, with unresolved D. The CDR3 is 15 amino acids. Trimming removed 2 bases at V and 0 bases at J, with 9 bases between. Germline assignment: CDR1 SGHTA and CDR2 FQGTGA. In nucleotides, the CDR3 is TGTGCCAGCAGCTTAGGGCAGATTAGCACAGATACGCAGTATTTT. The encoded protein is CASSLGQISTDTQYF.

This clone was picked up one time. The V gene is TRBV7-2, the J gene TRBJ2-1; TRBD2 agrees at 7 bases. CDR3 length: 15 amino acids. The J segment lost 1 base and the V segment lost 5 bases, leaving 5 bases of the junction unmatched. CDR1 is SGHTA, CDR2 FQGNSA, per germline. CDR3 sequence: CASSPSGVSYNEQFF. For the CDR3, the DNA is TGTGCCAGCAGCCCCAGCGGGGTATCCTACAATGAGCAGTTCTTC.

Note on this clone: One junction end disagrees with the germline gene, perhaps due to a read error. This chain uses TRBV6-6 with TRBJ2-5; D might be TRBD1 (5 bases). Germline V gives CDR1 MNHNY, CDR2 SVGAGI (reference sequence). The CDR3 consists of 13 residues. CDR3 coding DNA: TGTGCCAGCAACGGCAGGGCCCAAGGGACCCAGTACTTC. It specifies CASNGRAQGTQYF.

The V call is TRBV6-5, the J call TRBJ1-1, with TRBD1 as a possible D gene (6 bases). The germline V and J ends were trimmed by 1 base and 4 bases, with 10 bases remaining between them. The CDR3 runs to 14 residues. Looked up from germline, CDR1 is MNHEY and CDR2 is SVGAGI. The CDR3 here is CASSYLQGSTEAFF. As DNA, the CDR3 is TGTGCCAGCAGTTACTTACAGGGTAGCACTGAAGCTTTCTTT.

This sequence joins TRBV29-1 and TRBJ2-7, with 7 bases lining up with TRBD1. Germline CDR1 and CDR2: SQVTM and ANQGSEA. V lost 8 bases to trimming and J lost 2 bases; unmatched junction nucleotides: 9. CDR3 length: 13 residues. CDR3 sequence reads: CSSCPTGTYEQYF. The CDR3 DNA is TGCAGCTCCTGCCCGACAGGGACCTACGAGCAGTACTTC.

This clone was picked up a small number of times. V usage is TRBV6-6 and J usage is TRBJ2-1; 7 positions agree with TRBD2. Germline lookup yields CDR1 MNHNY and CDR2 SVGAGI (reference sequence). This CDR3 has 16 amino acids. Trimming cost V 0 bases and J 6 bases; bases outside gene matches: 8. The CDR3 nucleotides are TGTGCCAGCAGTTACTCGAGAGCGGGGAGTGGCAATGAGCAGTTCTTC. Protein: CASSYSRAGSGNEQFF.

This chain links TRBV19 with TRBJ2-6; 8 nucleotides match TRBD1. Looked up from germline, CDR1 is LNHDA and CDR2 is SQIVND (reference sequence). Losses at the gene ends were 5 bases for V and 0 bases for J; bases not matched to a gene: 9. The CDR3 consists of 18 residues. Here the CDR3 reads CASSEGGRGLSGANVLTF. In nucleotides, the CDR3 is TGTGCCAGTAGTGAGGGGGGCAGGGGGCTCTCTGGGGCCAACGTCCTGACTTTC.

This sequence joins TRBV3-1 (or the pseudogene TRBV3-2) and TRBJ1-2; D is undetermined. In germline, CDR1 is LGHDT, CDR2 YNNKEL (reference sequence). Trimming pared 4 bases from V and 8 bases from J, leaving 17 bases between. This CDR3 spans 14 amino acids. The DNA for the CDR3 is TGTGCCAGCAGCCGGCTCGATTTCCAGGCCGGCTACACCTTC. This translates into CASSRLDFQAGYTF.

This chain uses TRBV11-2 with TRBJ2-7; D might be TRBD1 (6 bases). The CDR3 extends over 15 amino acids. CDR1 SGHAT and CDR2 FQNNGV come from the germline V gene. Between the trimmed V and J ends, which lost 2 bases and 2 bases, there was a span of 13 bases. The CDR3 nucleotides are TGTGCCAGCAGCTTATTACGGGACACTACCTACGAGCAGTACTTC. Protein sequence: CASSLLRDTTYEQYF.

This clone was recorded once. The rearrangement links TRBV12-3 or TRBV12-4 to TRBJ1-1; D may be TRBD1 (5 bases). V was shortened by 8 bases and J by 5 bases, with 12 bases between the two germline ends. This CDR3 has 12 amino acids. CDR3 in DNA: TGTGCCAGCGGACATGGGGGGACTGAAGCTTTCTTT. This translates into CASGHGGTEAFF.

This chain links TRBV5-5 with TRBJ2-7; TRBD1 matches at 10 bases. The CDR3 is 15 amino acids. The V and J ends lost 7 bases and 4 bases, in that order; junction bases with no gene match: 11. From germline, CDR1 is SGHKS and CDR2 YYEKEE (reference sequence). CDR3 nucleotide sequence: TGTGCCAGCGACCCGGAGGGACAGGGGTTTTACGAGCAGTACTTC. Translated, it gives CASDPEGQGFYEQYF.

The chain uses TRBV5-1 and TRBJ2-7; the D gene is possibly TRBD1 (7 bases). The CDR3 runs to 16 residues. CDR1 and CDR2 from the germline V gene are SGHRS and YFSETQ. Trimming left V 4 bases short and J 3 bases short, with 20 bases between. The DNA for the CDR3 is TGCGCCAGCAGCCGGAGGGCCGGGACAGCATTCTACGAGCAGTACTTC. Its protein product is CASSRRAGTAFYEQYF. The full variable domain, rest sourced from reference TRBV5-1 and TRBJ2-7, is KAGVTQTPRYLIKTRGQQVTLSCSPISGHRSVSWYQQTPGQGLQFLFEYFSETQRNKGNFPGRFSGRQFSNSRSEMNVSTLELGDSALYLCASSRRAGTAFYEQYFGPGTRLTVT.

The J gene is TRBJ1-4, the V gene TRBV9, with D tentatively TRBD1 (5 bases). This CDR3 region has 15 residues. V lost 4 bases, J lost 8 bases, and 18 bases lay in between. Per germline, CDR1 SGDLS and CDR2 YYNGEE. The CDR3 reads CASSPQARADEKLFF. CDR3 nucleotide sequence: TGTGCCAGCAGCCCTCAAGCCAGGGCCGACGAAAAACTGTTTTTT.

The CDR3 protein is CASSYGGVANEKLFF. The CDR3 DNA follows: TGTGCCAGCAGTTACGGGGGGGTCGCTAATGAAAAACTGTTTTTT. The chain carries TRBV6-5 and TRBJ1-4; D is perhaps TRBD1 (5 bases). V was pared by 2 bases and J by 3 bases, with 10 bases between. Germline CDR1 is MNHEY and CDR2 is SVGAGI. The CDR3 spans 15 residues.